This is a list of T cell receptor beta chains from one sample in a study of blood T cell repertoires in COVID-19. TCRdb's copy holds only in-frame clones and misses some; the assay was immunoSEQ multiplex PCR. In the table there are 120,000 to 150,000 clones, 84% of which are singletons. Material for sequencing was peripheral blood. These receptors were taken from a man aged 30 to 39 with COVID-19, enrolled during active disease. The conserved cysteine and the conserved F or W are not part of the CDR3 here.

V	CDR3
TRBV19	ASSARDRGYGYT
TRBV25-1	ASSDLIGNTIY
TRBV7-9	ASSLARGGSNQPQH
TRBV2	ASSEALSTMGSPLH
TRBV12-3/TRBV12-4	ASSSLGSGKAF
TRBV19	ASRGIRGSASSSTDTQY
TRBV19	ASSAPGLVSKRGETQY
TRBV9	ASSGLSLSGNTIY
TRBV19	ASSALGTDNQPQH
TRBV27	ASSLGGAGNQPQH
TRBV30	AWRRDIYEQF
TRBV2	ASRLYQETQY
TRBV10-3	AISAGDTGNQPQH
TRBV20-1	SARSGGEQF
TRBV28	ASSLVTGINYGYT
TRBV12-3/TRBV12-4	ASSRGWRGEQF
TRBV18	ASSPGTGGYNEQF
TRBV6-4	ASSTYRDTGELF
TRBV29-1	SVELGGGNQPQH
TRBV25-1	ASSRLAGASNEQF
TRBV19	ASQPGGNYGYT
TRBV19	ASSISPRGSEQY
TRBV7-2	ASSSRTISADTQY
TRBV5-1	ASSLNPQGQGPRQQY
TRBV9	ASSGGAGETQY
TRBV5-1	ASSLRAGGQDGYT
TRBV7-8	ASSFYNTEAF
TRBV18	ASSPIAGETDTQY
TRBV21-1	ASSKEQEGTEAF
TRBV3-1/TRBV3-2	ASSQRTGNSPLH
TRBV10-3	AISGTQETQY
TRBV14	ASSSRLVAQETQY
TRBV29-1	SVELWASGRNDYEQY
TRBV14	ASSPLGAWDYGYT
TRBV25-1	ASRPTGTGARATEAF
TRBV15	ATSRDPGLAGGRNEQY
TRBV7-6	ASSLLSSGRGEQY
TRBV11-3	ASSLRQGQAF
TRBV18	ASSFDRMRLAPLH
TRBV6-4	ASSGTMNTEAF
TRBV11-2	ASSLEVSSYNEQF
TRBV25-1	ASSSRDRGEEEQY
TRBV2	ASSSRGNEQF
TRBV4-2	ASSRTLRGKNTEAF
TRBV12-3/TRBV12-4	ASSIGQEQY
TRBV5-4	ASSTTGGTEKLF
TRBV6-6	ASSQSRLVHEQF
TRBV6-5	ASSRDRQRAF
TRBV27	ASSFGQGGNTIY
TRBV6-5	ASSYSTGTYEQY
TRBV7-9	ASSTLAGVASYEQY
TRBV2	ASIRVGGAETGELF
TRBV3-1/TRBV3-2	ASSSGLGEQY
TRBV10-3	AISESDRGSNQPQH
TRBV12-3/TRBV12-4	ASRPTRAGELF
TRBV27	ASADRGVPNEKLF
TRBV11-3	ASSSHGTGETQY
TRBV2	ASSVDRGLAGSLPQETQY
TRBV28	ASSQIADSTDTQY
TRBV7-9	ASSLQGGNYGYT